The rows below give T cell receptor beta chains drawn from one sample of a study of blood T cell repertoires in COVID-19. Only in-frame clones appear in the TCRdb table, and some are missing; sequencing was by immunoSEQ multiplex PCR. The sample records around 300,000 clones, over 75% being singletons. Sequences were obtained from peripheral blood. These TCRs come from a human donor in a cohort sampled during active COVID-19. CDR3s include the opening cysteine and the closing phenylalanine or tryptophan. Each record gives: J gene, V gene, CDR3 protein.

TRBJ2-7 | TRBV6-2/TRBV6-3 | CASSHRGAYEQYF
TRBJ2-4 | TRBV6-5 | CATLFLAKNIQYF
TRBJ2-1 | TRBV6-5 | CASSYGASSYNEQFF
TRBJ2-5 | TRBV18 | CASSPVGLPGPETQYF
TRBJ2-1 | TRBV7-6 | CASSLNAGPYNEQFF
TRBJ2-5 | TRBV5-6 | CASSLRETQYF
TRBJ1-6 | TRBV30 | CAWTPTAGVDSPLHF
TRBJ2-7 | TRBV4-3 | CASSQTPGGDPYEQYF
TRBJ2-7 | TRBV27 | CASRRTGTTYEQYF
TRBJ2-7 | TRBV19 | CASSRAPDRAYEQYF
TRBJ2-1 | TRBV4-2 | CASSQAPGLAGDFQFF
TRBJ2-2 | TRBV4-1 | CASSDSGTSGRAGGTGELFF
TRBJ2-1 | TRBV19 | CASDDRYRNEQFF
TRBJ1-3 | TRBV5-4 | CASSLAERGNTIYF
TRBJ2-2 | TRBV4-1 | CASSQADRNTGELFF
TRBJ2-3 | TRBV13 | CASSLGAGRDTQYF
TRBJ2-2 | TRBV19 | CASSARRPGTGELFF
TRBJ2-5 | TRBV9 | CASSVGISRGQETQYF
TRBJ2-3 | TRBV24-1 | CATSAQGRDTQYF
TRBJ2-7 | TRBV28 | CASSFPLLQGQGEQYF
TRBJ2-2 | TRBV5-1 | CASSLTSGSAVAGELFF
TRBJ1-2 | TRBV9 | CASSVFPDSINYGYTF
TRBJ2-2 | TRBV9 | CASSPRTKLYTGELFF
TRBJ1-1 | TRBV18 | CASSLTVNTEAFF
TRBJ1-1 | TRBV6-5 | CASSRQGTEAFF
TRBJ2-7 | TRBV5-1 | CASSLGGPYEQYF
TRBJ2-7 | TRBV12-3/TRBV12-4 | CASSTTVRLQYF
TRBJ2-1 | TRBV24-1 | CATSDSSVRDEQFF
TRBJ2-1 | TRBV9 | CASSVAGGSEQFF
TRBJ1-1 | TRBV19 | CASSTLTGLNTEAFF
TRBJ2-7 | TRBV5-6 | CASRTGRDEQYF
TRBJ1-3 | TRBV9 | CASSAEGGRNTIYF
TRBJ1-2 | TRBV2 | CASRETDYGYTF
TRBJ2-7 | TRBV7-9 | CASSSSGAGGTKSSYEQYF
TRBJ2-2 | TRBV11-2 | CASSPLEVIGELFF
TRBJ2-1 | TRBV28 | CASSLGTYNEQFF
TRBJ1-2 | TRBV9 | CASSVVSGGAGGYTF
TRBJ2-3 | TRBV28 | CASSSNTQYF
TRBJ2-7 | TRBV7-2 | CASSLAWGGSYEQYF
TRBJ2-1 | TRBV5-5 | CASSLFGADNEQFF
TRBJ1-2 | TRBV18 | CASSPDRAGYTF
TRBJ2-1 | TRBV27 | CASSPWPLITYNEQFF
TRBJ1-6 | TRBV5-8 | CASSLTSGTLGSPLHF
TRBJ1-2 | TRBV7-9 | CASSLVGSETGVGYTF
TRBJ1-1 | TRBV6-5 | CASRQIGGLAFF
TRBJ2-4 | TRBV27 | CASRRGGKLPENIQYF
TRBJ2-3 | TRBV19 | CASSIAGTSGRYTQYF
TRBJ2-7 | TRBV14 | CASSRTGQVRFQYF
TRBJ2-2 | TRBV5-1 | CASTIAGMHTGELFF
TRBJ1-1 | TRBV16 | CASSPSRGNTEAFF
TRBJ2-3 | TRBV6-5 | CASRLGPTDTQYF
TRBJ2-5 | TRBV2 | CASSERLEGGTQYF
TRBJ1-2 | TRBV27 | CASSLYSMSRGSANYGYTF
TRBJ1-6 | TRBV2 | CASSESVNSPLHF
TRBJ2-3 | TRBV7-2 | CASSPLGLAGGQGTDTQYF
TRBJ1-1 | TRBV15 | CATSRQTGVSTEAFF